The clone carrying this T cell receptor (beta chain) has a count of ten or more. Germline-derived CDR1 and CDR2 are SGHTA and FQGTGA. The V and J ends lost 6 bases and 4 bases, in that order; junction bases with no gene match: 10. This CDR3 has 15 amino acids. This sample was included in a study of blood T cell repertoires in COVID-19. Some clones are missing from TCRdb's copy, which holds only in-frame ones; the method was immunoSEQ multiplex PCR. Here the sample spans fewer than 250,000 clones, almost 85% being singletons. The sequencing input was peripheral blood. The origin of this receptor is a man aged 45-65 years with acute or convalescent COVID-19. This chain links TRBV7-3 with TRBJ1-1; TRBD1 agrees at 8 bases. For the CDR3, the DNA is TGTGCCAGCAGTCCCTCAGGGGGCGGAGGCACTGAAGCTTTCTTT. Translation: CASSPSGGGGTEAFF.